Listed below are T cell receptor beta chains from one sample, sequenced in a study of T cell responses to AZD1222 COVID-19 vaccine. The table came from immunoSEQ multiplex PCR; TCRdb's copy has only in-frame clones and leaves some out. The sample lists 75,000 to 100,000 clones; roughly nine tenths were seen once. The sample in question was peripheral blood, obtained on day 0 of AZD1222 vaccination. Every receptor here comes from an adult in good health. Both conserved end residues are part of each CDR3. A D gene is named only where the DNA matches it firmly. Size tells how often a clone was seen (once, few, many) or the class of an expanded clone, and some rows leave it out.

-	-	TRBJ1-2	TRBV7-6	TGTGCCAGCAGCTTAGGGGCAGGGGATAAAGGCTACACCTTC	CASSLGAGDKGYTF
-	-	TRBJ1-1	TRBV27	TGTGCCAGCAGTTTTAGGGGGGACGCTTTCTTT	CASSFRGDAFF
-	TRBD1	TRBJ1-1	TRBV7-3	TGTGCCAGCAGCCAAGGGGGCGGAGGCACTGAAGCTTTCTTT	CASSQGGGGTEAFF
-	TRBD1	TRBJ2-1	TRBV4-1	TGCGCCAGCAGCCAGTCCCTAAGACAGGGGGTTAGCAATGAGCAGTTCTTC	CASSQSLRQGVSNEQFF
once	TRBD2	TRBJ2-2	TRBV5-1	TGCGCCAGCAGCTTGCCCCAGCGGGGATCCTATTACAACACCGGGGAGCTGTTTTTT	CASSLPQRGSYYNTGELFF
-	-	TRBJ1-1	TRBV28	TGTGCCAGCAGTTTCCGGAGAGACACTGAAGCTTTCTTT	CASSFRRDTEAFF
few	-	TRBJ2-7	TRBV11-2	TGTGCCAGCAGCTCAACCGGGGGATCCTACGAGCAGTACTTC	CASSSTGGSYEQYF
few	-	TRBJ1-5	TRBV19	TGTGCCAGTAGTAGGGGGATGGGCCAGGGGAGCAATCAGCCCCAGCATTTT	CASSRGMGQGSNQPQHF
-	-	TRBJ1-2	TRBV3-1/TRBV3-2	TGTGCCAGCAGCCAAGGAGCCAGTAACTATGGCTACACCTTC	CASSQGASNYGYTF
-	-	TRBJ2-5	TRBV7-2	TGTGCCAGCAGCTTTGGACAGACACAGACCCAGTACTTC	CASSFGQTQTQYF
once	-	TRBJ1-2	TRBV19	TGTGCCAGTAGCCCCAGTAGGAGTGGCTACACCTTC	CASSPSRSGYTF
-	-	TRBJ2-2	TRBV19	TGTGCCAGTAGTACGGGGCGGACCGGGGAGCTGTTTTTT	CASSTGRTGELFF
-	-	TRBJ1-4	TRBV6-6	TGTGCCAGCAGTCGTACCACAGGTTTCGGAAAACTGTTTTTT	CASSRTTGFGKLFF
-	-	TRBJ1-2	TRBV4-1	TGCGCCAGCAGCCGAATAACCAGGGTGAGGGATGGCTACACCTTC	CASSRITRVRDGYTF
few	-	TRBJ2-3	TRBV13	TGTGCCAGCAGCTTAGGCCGGTATACGCAGTATTTT	CASSLGRYTQYF
-	-	TRBJ1-6	TRBV5-1	TGCGCCAGCAGCTTGGGGTACGGGACCGATTCACCCCTCCACTTT	CASSLGYGTDSPLHF
-	-	TRBJ2-2	TRBV29-1	TGCAGCGTTGTTGCGGGGGCCCACACCGGGGAGCTGTTTTTT	CSVVAGAHTGELFF
-	-	TRBJ1-2	TRBV6-5	TGTGCCAGCAGTTACTCGAACGGGAGGAATGGCTACACCTTC	CASSYSNGRNGYTF
-	-	TRBJ1-6	TRBV2	TGTGCCAGCAGTGAGGCGGGCGATAATTCACCCCTCCACTTT	CASSEAGDNSPLHF
-	-	TRBJ1-1	TRBV30	TGTGCCTGGAGCCTGGGTAACACTGAAGCTTTCTTT	CAWSLGNTEAFF
-	-	TRBJ1-6	TRBV3-1/TRBV3-2	TGTGCCAGCGCCCTGGGGGTAAATTCACCCCTCCACTTT	CASALGVNSPLHF
-	-	TRBJ2-7	TRBV25-1	TGTGCCAGCAGTGATCGATGGGCCTCCTACGAGCAGTACTTC	CASSDRWASYEQYF
-	-	TRBJ2-4	TRBV6-6	TGTGCCAGCGGCGGAGGAGGGATCTCCCACAAAAACATTCAGTACTTC	CASGGGGISHKNIQYF
-	TRBD1	TRBJ2-5	TRBV5-1	TGCGCCAGCAGCGCGACAGGGCCAGAGACCCAGTACTTC	CASSATGPETQYF
-	-	TRBJ1-1	TRBV28	TGTGCCAGCAGACTCGGGTTTAACACTGAAGCTTTCTTT	CASRLGFNTEAFF
-	-	TRBJ2-7	TRBV5-4	TGTGCCAGCAGCGACAGACAGGCATTCTCCTACGAGCAGTACTTC	CASSDRQAFSYEQYF